These 9 T cell receptor beta chains originate from one sample sequenced in a study of blood T cell repertoires in COVID-19 (dated by TCRdb to the early 2020s). Receptors were amplified or captured by the immunoSEQ multiplex PCR assay. TCRdb's version of the immuneACCESS table is confined to in-frame rearrangements and falls short of the full clone set. An unresolved V gene accounts for under half of the shortfall where checked; the remainder is of unknown origin. Across this sample there are 150,000 to 170,000 clones, with 85% seen only once. The ten largest clones add up to 8.3% of the sample. The specimen sequenced was peripheral blood. These receptors were taken from an older woman with COVID-19, enrolled during active disease.

The gene calls are TRBV5-6 and TRBJ2-1; 15 nucleotides match TRBD2. V trimming: 4 bases; J trimming: 6 bases; junction bases outside the gene matches: 5. CDR3 length: 16 amino acids. The V gene's germline CDR1 is SGHDT and CDR2 YYEEEE. Written as DNA, the CDR3 is TGTGCCAGCAGCAACCCGGGACTAGCGGGGGGCAATGAGCAGTTCTTC. Residues: CASSNPGLAGGNEQFF.

This clone was recorded once. The chain is built from TRBV6-5 and TRBJ2-7, with 13 nucleotides matching TRBD2. Germline V gene sequence: CDR1 MNHEY, CDR2 SVGAGI. The CDR3 totals 16 residues. J was trimmed by 3 bases and V by 4 bases; bases with no gene match: 6. CDR3 nucleotides: TGTGCCAGCAGTTCCCCGACTAGCGGGAGGAACTACGAGCAGTACTTC. This translates into CASSSPTSGRNYEQYF.

This clone was detected only once. This sequence joins TRBV7-8 and TRBJ1-2; no firm D call. Trimming pared 2 bases from V and 1 base from J, leaving 11 bases between. This CDR3 has 15 residues. Germline V lookup: CDR1 SGHVS, CDR2 FQNEAQ. CDR3 amino acids: CASSLLGLNNYGYTF. CDR3 in DNA: TGTGCCAGCAGCTTATTGGGCTTGAATAACTATGGCTACACCTTC.

A single count supports this clone. The chain uses TRBV29-1 and TRBJ1-5, with TRBD1 matching over 8 bases. The CDR3 length is 13 residues. V shed 7 bases, J shed 5 bases, and the junction held 7 bases outside the gene matches. Germline lookup yields CDR1 SQVTM and CDR2 ANQGSEA. The CDR3 DNA sequence: TGCAGCGACCGGACAGGGTTCCATCAGCCCCAGCATTTT. Amino acid sequence: CSDRTGFHQPQHF.

This clone has only a few counts. V is TRBV6-5 and J is TRBJ1-1, with D perhaps TRBD1 (6 bases). With 2 bases removed from V and 6 bases from J, the gap between germline ends came to 13 bases. This CDR3 comprises 14 residues. CDR1 is MNHEY and CDR2 is SVGAGI in the germline V gene. CDR3 loop: CASSYVGGAAEAFF. Written as DNA, the CDR3 is TGTGCCAGCAGTTACGTTGGGGGGGCCGCTGAAGCTTTCTTT.

The chain joins TRBV7-3 to TRBJ2-1; TRBD2 matches 8 bases. The CDR3 length is 16 residues. Unmatched junction bases numbered 9, after V lost 5 bases and J lost 3 bases. From germline, CDR1 is SGHTA and CDR2 FQGTGA. The CDR3 loop reads CASSVVRTSSYNEQFF. The CDR3 DNA follows: TGTGCCAGCAGCGTCGTCCGGACTAGCAGCTACAATGAGCAGTTCTTC.

The chain joins TRBV10-3 to TRBJ1-3, with a tentative D call TRBD1 (6 bases). Trimming took 2 bases from V and 5 from J, leaving 13 bases between them. CDR1 and CDR2 (germline): ENHRY, SYGVKD. The CDR3 extends over 15 amino acids. CDR3 DNA sequence: TGTGCCATCAGTGAGAACTCCGGGACAAGAAACACCATATATTTT. Translating gives CAISENSGTRNTIYF.

The chain links TRBV7-9 to TRBJ2-7, with 9 positions matching TRBD1. The CDR3 is 16 residues long. The trim removed 4 bases at V and 2 bases at J, leaving 9 bases unmatched. CDR1 and CDR2 (germline): SEHNR, FQNEAQ (reference sequence). The CDR3 DNA reads as TGTGCCAGCAGCTCCCCTCGAGGGGACAGGGCCTACGAGCAGTACTTC. The encoded protein is CASSSPRGDRAYEQYF.

This clone has a single count. V usage is TRBV2 and J usage is TRBJ2-1, with D perhaps TRBD2 (6 bases). The V end lost 2 bases, the J end lost 6 bases, and 14 bases lay between the germline ends. CDR1 is SNHLY and CDR2 is FYNNEI in the germline V gene. The CDR3 runs to 15 residues. CDR3 DNA: TGTGCCAGCAGTGAACTAGGACTATATGGCAATGAGCAGTTCTTC. Protein product: CASSELGLYGNEQFF.